These 7 T cell receptor beta chains were all obtained from the same sample, sequenced in a study of blood T cell repertoires in COVID-19. TCRdb's table, derived via immunoSEQ multiplex PCR, lists solely in-frame clones and lacks some. The sample carries just under 250,000 clones, around 89% recorded once. Sequencing input: PBMCs or T cells enriched from blood (not recorded which). The receptor set was obtained from a woman aged 25 to 39 who had recovered from COVID-19.

The rearrangement joins TRBV6-6 to TRBJ2-7; 8 positions agree with TRBD1. CDR3 size: 14 residues. The V gene end was trimmed by 7 bases and the J gene end by 2 bases; junction bases not matched to a gene: 7. Germline V gene lookup returns CDR1 MNHNY and CDR2 SVGAGI (reference sequence). CDR3 bases: TGTGCCAGCACCTTCGGACAGGGAACCTACGAGCAGTACTTC. Translating it yields CASTFGQGTYEQYF.

This clone was seen at least ten times. The V and J genes are TRBV7-9 and TRBJ1-2, with a tentative D call TRBD1 (5 bases). CDR1 is SEHNR and CDR2 is FQNEAQ in the germline V gene (reference sequence). CDR3 length: 15 residues. V shed 1 base and J shed 5 bases, with 14 bases lying between them. The CDR3 is CASSLVGGTEYGYTF. The CDR3 nucleotides read TGTGCCAGCAGCTTAGTAGGAGGGACGGAGTATGGCTACACCTTC.

The chain carries TRBV19 and TRBJ2-3; 12 nucleotides agree with TRBD2. Germline V gene sequence: CDR1 LNHDA, CDR2 SQIVND (reference sequence). The CDR3 spans 16 residues. V was pared by 2 bases and J by 4 bases, with 4 bases of the junction left unmatched. CDR3 amino acids: CASSISLAGGSDTQYF. CDR3 bases: TGTGCCAGTAGTATATCGCTAGCGGGAGGGTCAGATACGCAGTATTTT.

The chain is built from TRBV24-1 and TRBJ1-1, with TRBD1 matching 10 bases. Germline trimming cut 5 bases from V and 3 bases from J; bases unmatched to any gene: 5. CDR3 length equals 15 residues. The germline V gene has CDR1 KGHDR and CDR2 SFDVKD. This CDR3 is CATSGPGTGDTEAFF. The CDR3 DNA is TGTGCCACCAGTGGCCCCGGGACAGGGGACACTGAAGCTTTCTTT.

The chain uses TRBV20-1 and TRBJ1-2; tentatively, D is TRBD1 (5 bases). Germline V gene data show CDR1 as DFQATT and CDR2 as SNEGSKA (reference sequence). The germline V and J ends were trimmed by 5 bases and 8 bases, with 9 bases remaining between them. The CDR3 sequence is 10 residues long. The DNA for the CDR3 is TGCAGTGCTCCCGGGGGAGGCTACACCTTC. Protein product: CSAPGGGYTF.

This rearrangement joins TRBV30 to TRBJ1-4; 7 bases are shared with TRBD1. Germline CDR1 and CDR2: GTSNPN and SVGIG (reference sequence). This CDR3 is built from 15 residues. V lost 0 bases and J lost 3; bases outside the gene matches: 4. Here the CDR3 reads CAWSVKGTANEKLFF. Written as DNA, the CDR3 is TGTGCCTGGAGTGTAAAGGGGACAGCTAATGAAAAACTGTTTTTT.

This chain connects TRBV5-8 to TRBJ2-3; unclear D gene. Per the germline V gene, CDR1 is SGHTS and CDR2 is YDEGEE. V lost 0 bases, J lost 2 bases, and 10 bases lay in between. The CDR3 runs to 15 residues. The CDR3 bases are TGTGCCAGCAGCTTGGTCGATAGTTACACAGATACGCAGTATTTT. Its protein is CASSLVDSYTDTQYF.